These 25 T cell receptor beta chains were all obtained from the same sample, sequenced in a study of T cell repertoires in cytomegalovirus infection. TCRdb analysed the reads with MiXCR anew, one entry per CDR3 protein. The sample records around 490,000 distinct CDR3 sequences, 26% being singletons. Sequencing input: PBMCs. The receptor source for this set is a human donor in good health (CMV status not recorded). Some clones in this sample may be carry-over from other donors' samples.

The chain employs TRBV24-1 and TRBJ2-2; D not certain. This CDR3 comprises 14 residues. The germline gives CDR1 KGHDR, CDR2 SFDVKD. V lost 6 bases to trimming and J lost 5 bases, with 12 bases between them. CDR3 amino acids: CATSPKLGTGELFF. Written as DNA, the CDR3 is TGTGCCACCAGTCCGAAATTGGGGACCGGGGAGCTGTTTTTT.

V is TRBV12-5 and J is TRBJ1-3, with TRBD1 as a possible D gene (5 bases). The length of the CDR3 is 19 residues. Deletions cut 0 bases from V and 0 bases from J, with 18 bases between. CDR1 is LGHNT and CDR2 is FRNRAP in the germline V gene. The CDR3 sequence is CASGLVLSTGTYSGNTIYF. CDR3 in DNA: TGTGCTAGTGGTTTGGTACTTTCAACCGGGACTTACTCTGGAAACACCATATATTTT.

This chain connects TRBV28 to TRBJ2-5; D is undetermined. The CDR3 runs 15 residues. The V end was cut by 5 bases, the J end by 4 bases, with 17 bases between. In germline, CDR1 is MDHEN, CDR2 SYDVKM. The CDR3 here is CASSPSDPLRETQYF. CDR3 nucleotides: TGTGCCAGCAGTCCCTCAGACCCTTTGCGAGAGACCCAGTACTTC.

This clonotype was observed many times. V usage is TRBV12-3 or TRBV12-4 and J usage is TRBJ2-2, with TRBD2 matching over 13 bases. The CDR3 covers 17 residues. V was pared by 6 bases and J by 5 bases, with 9 bases of the junction left unmatched. This CDR3 is CASRRTSGRVWTGELFF. The CDR3 nucleotides read TGTGCCAGCAGGAGGACTAGCGGGAGAGTTTGGACCGGGGAGCTGTTTTTT.

This clonotype appeared a few times. The chain employs TRBV11-3 and TRBJ2-3; no definite D call. Trimming took 1 base from V and 0 from J, leaving 14 bases between them. The CDR3 contains 17 residues. The germline CDR1 and CDR2 sequences are SGHNT and YENEEA. CDR3 bases: TGTGCCAGCAGCTTAGGCGCCGCAGGTTCTAGCACAGATACGCAGTATTTT. It encodes CASSLGAAGSSTDTQYF.

This rearrangement joins TRBV19 to TRBJ1-5; D perhaps matches TRBD1 (6 bases). V lost 0 bases to trimming and J lost 9 bases, with 15 bases between them. The CDR3 runs 15 residues. In germline, CDR1 is LNHDA, CDR2 SQIVND (reference sequence). CDR3 coding DNA: TGTGCCAGTAGTATAGACCCCTTAGGGGGGAGGCCCCAGCATTTT. This codes for CASSIDPLGGRPQHF.

In this sample, this clonotype turned up a few times. The chain couples TRBV10-3 to TRBJ2-3, with 7 bases lining up with TRBD2. Germline-derived CDR1 and CDR2 are ENHRY and SYGVKD. This CDR3 has 14 amino acids. Unmatched junction bases numbered 5, after V lost 6 bases and J lost 2 bases. The CDR3, as DNA: TGTGCCATCAGGAGGGGACTATACACAGATACGCAGTATTTT. Its translation is CAIRRGLYTDTQYF.

This clonotype showed up just a few times. This chain uses TRBV7-3 with TRBJ1-1, with D possibly TRBD1 on 5 matching bases. The V gene's germline CDR1 is SGHTA and CDR2 FQGTGA. Between the trimmed V and J ends, which lost 0 bases and 5 bases, there was a span of 13 bases. The CDR3 contains 15 residues. The CDR3 DNA follows: TGTGCCAGCAGCTTAACGACAGCCGGGGGGACTGAAGCTTTCTTT. Protein sequence: CASSLTTAGGTEAFF.

The chain uses TRBV25-1 and TRBJ2-3, with 8 positions matching TRBD2. V shed 6 bases, J shed 4 bases, and the junction held 15 bases outside the gene matches. The germline gives CDR1 MGHDK, CDR2 SYGVNS. The CDR3 is 17 amino acids. The DNA of the CDR3 is TGTGCCAGCAGGGGGCGTCACGTGCGGGAGGTTCCAGATACGCAGTATTTT. Its translation is CASRGRHVREVPDTQYF.

This clonotype was observed many times. This chain uses TRBV7-6 with TRBJ1-3; D not resolved. In germline, CDR1 is SGHVS, CDR2 FNYEAQ. The CDR3 length is 13 residues. Trimming removed 5 bases from V and 3 bases from J, with 8 bases in between. CDR3 sequence (DNA): TGTGCCAGCAGCCCCTGGCGTGGAAACACCATATATTTT. This codes for CASSPWRGNTIYF.

This clonotype occurred many times. The chain has TRBV2 and TRBJ2-1; 8 nucleotides line up with TRBD2. J gave up 0 bases and V 6 bases, and 4 bases lay outside the gene matches. This CDR3 region has 15 residues. The germline V gene encodes CDR1 SNHLY and CDR2 FYNNEI. The CDR3 DNA reads as TGTGCCAGCAGACCCAGCGGGAGCTCCTACAATGAGCAGTTCTTC. Residues: CASRPSGSSYNEQFF.

This clonotype occurred many times. V usage is TRBV7-8 and J usage is TRBJ2-1; 11 bases match TRBD2. The CDR3 sequence is 12 residues long. CDR1 SGHVS and CDR2 FQNEAQ come from the germline V gene. V lost 1 base to trimming and J lost 15 bases; unmatched junction nucleotides: 2. The CDR3 nucleotides are TGTGCCAGCAGCTTAGTCGGGACTAGCGGGTTCTTC. Translating gives CASSLVGTSGFF.

At least ten counts were recorded for this clonotype. The chain links TRBV7-2 to TRBJ2-3; a weak D match, TRBD2 (5 bases). Trimming left V 5 bases short and J 4 bases short, with 13 bases between. The V gene's germline CDR1 is SGHTA and CDR2 FQGNSA. The CDR3 runs to 14 residues. In DNA form, the CDR3 reads TGTGCCAGCAGCCCCGAGAGGGTCGCAGATACGCAGTATTTT. It encodes CASSPERVADTQYF.

This clonotype appeared a few times. The chain employs TRBV7-9 and TRBJ1-1; D possibly corresponds to TRBD1 (6 bases). Between the trimmed V and J ends, which lost 4 bases and 11 bases, there was a span of 20 bases. The CDR3 is 14 residues long. In germline, CDR1 is SEHNR, CDR2 FQNEAQ (reference sequence). The CDR3 sequence: CASSSRQDPSGAFF. In nucleotides, the CDR3 is TGTGCCAGCAGCTCCAGACAGGATCCATCTGGGGCTTTCTTT.

J is TRBJ2-1 and V is TRBV7-2; 8 nucleotides align to TRBD2. Germline CDR1 reads SGHTA; CDR2 reads FQGNSA. There are 16 residues in the CDR3. The J segment lost 4 bases and the V segment lost 5 bases, leaving 10 bases of the junction unmatched. The CDR3, as DNA: TGTGCCAGCAGCCTCGTGGCGACTAGCGCATACAATGAGCAGTTCTTC. Its protein is CASSLVATSAYNEQFF.

The rearrangement uses TRBV12-3 or TRBV12-4 and TRBJ2-5; possibly TRBD1 for D (5 bases). The CDR3 has 13 amino acids. V lost 2 bases and J 5 bases, leaving 9 bases between the germline ends. The CDR3 DNA reads TGTGCCAGCAGTTTATTCAGGGCTGAGACCCAGTACTTC. Its protein product is CASSLFRAETQYF.

On this clonotype: The junction departs from germline at one end; a sequencing error may be responsible. J is TRBJ1-1 and V is TRBV6-2 or TRBV6-3; 8 bases agree with TRBD1. CDR3 length equals 16 residues. Germline V gene data show CDR1 as MNHEY and CDR2 as SVGEGT. CDR3 sequence (DNA): TGTGCCAGCAGCTTACGGGCTGGGACAGGCAGAACTGAAGCTCTCTTT. This sequence encodes CASSLRAGTGRTEALF.

The V gene is TRBV29-1, the J gene TRBJ2-7; D perhaps matches TRBD2 (6 bases). The CDR3 loop spans 12 amino acids. Between the trimmed V and J ends, which lost 7 bases and 4 bases, there was a span of 14 bases. Germline lookup yields CDR1 SQVTM and CDR2 ANQGSEA. CDR3 DNA: TGCAGCGCCACTTGGGGGAGGTACGAGCAGTACTTC. It is translated as CSATWGRYEQYF.

This clonotype has only a few counts. The junction and the germline gene differ at one end; a read error may be behind it. This rearrangement joins TRBV11-2 to TRBJ1-1; 7 bases agree with TRBD1. The CDR3 extends over 14 amino acids. Germline V gene data show CDR1 as SGHAT and CDR2 as FQNNGV. The CDR3 is CASNLRQGGTEAFF. In nucleotides, the CDR3 is TGTGCCAGCAACTTAAGACAGGGAGGCACTGAAGCTTTCTTT.

The rearrangement joins TRBV20-1 to TRBJ2-7; 10 bases map to TRBD2. This CDR3 is built from 13 residues. Germline V CDR1 and CDR2: DFQATT, SNEGSKA (reference sequence). Unmatched junction bases numbered 5, after V lost 3 bases and J lost 6 bases. In DNA form, the CDR3 reads TGCAGTGCTAGTACTAGCGGGATTTCCGAGCAGTACGTC. Encoded protein: CSASTSGISEQYV.

This clonotype has at least ten counts. This chain links TRBV12-3 or TRBV12-4 with TRBJ2-5; D might be TRBD1 (5 bases). V was cut by 9 bases and J by 3 bases, with 11 bases left in between. The length of the CDR3 is 12 residues. The CDR3 bases are TGTGCCAGTGGGCAGGGTAAAGAGACCCAGTACTTC. It yields the protein CASGQGKETQYF.

The chain couples TRBV5-1 to TRBJ2-1; 10 bases agree with TRBD2. With 2 bases clipped from V and 5 bases from J, the junction kept 7 bases outside the gene matches. Per germline, CDR1 SGHRS and CDR2 YFSETQ. The length of the CDR3 is 16 residues. This CDR3 reads CASSFLFGLADNEQFF. The CDR3 DNA reads TGCGCCAGCAGCTTCCTCTTCGGACTAGCGGACAATGAGCAGTTCTTC.

The chain links TRBV12-3 or TRBV12-4 to TRBJ2-1; no definite D call. The CDR3 is made up of 15 amino acids. V was clipped by 1 base and J by 3 bases, with 10 bases between them. CDR3 loop: CASSLDGRVYNEQFF. The CDR3 DNA reads as TGTGCCAGCAGTTTAGATGGCCGGGTCTACAATGAGCAGTTCTTC.

This clonotype was detected ten times or more. The chain uses TRBV7-2 and TRBJ2-4; 7 bases agree with TRBD1. V was clipped by 5 bases and J by 0 bases; unmatched bases: 10. The CDR3 spans 17 residues. CDR1 is SGHTA and CDR2 is FQGNSA in the germline V gene. CDR3 DNA: TGTGCCAGCAGCCTTCTCAGACAGGGATTAGCCAAAAACATTCAGTACTTC. Its translation: CASSLLRQGLAKNIQYF.

This clonotype was seen only a few times. The V gene is TRBV12-5, the J gene TRBJ2-1, with D hard to call. Between the trimmed V and J ends, which lost 0 bases and 3 bases, there was a span of 12 bases. This CDR3 comprises 16 residues. Germline V gene data show CDR1 as LGHNT and CDR2 as FRNRAP. CDR3: CASGLVGSTYYNEQFF. The CDR3, as DNA: TGTGCTAGTGGTTTGGTAGGCAGTACCTACTACAATGAGCAGTTCTTC.